The 30 T cell receptor beta chains below all came from one sample that was sequenced in a study of blood T cells in healthy people across ages (dated by TCRdb to 2014 to 2015). Library preparation employed 5' RACE. The sequencer listed for this sample is Illumina HiSeq 2500. A second PCR of about 7 to 12 cycles was run with a J-beta primer mix and a sample-barcoded 5' primer. TCRdb trimmed public reads at Q25 via fastp, called clones via MiXCR and kept in-frame beta chains. Records with the same CDR3 protein are collapsed into one entry carrying the most frequent genes and DNA. The sample data list 1.4 million to 1.5 million distinct CDR3 sequences, and roughly 40% of these were observed just once. In total, the top ten clones hold roughly 8.2% of the sample. The sequencing input was blood. The receptors here all came from a woman between 18 and 29 years old in good health.

This clonotype was observed a few times. V is TRBV7-6 and J is TRBJ1-1, with D possibly matching TRBD1 (6 bases). V was pared by 7 bases and J by 6 bases, with 12 bases between. The CDR3 is made up of 12 amino acids. Germline CDR1 reads SGHVS; CDR2 reads FNYEAQ. The chain's CDR3 is CASTRTVPEAFF. The CDR3 nucleotides are TGTGCCAGCACGCGGACAGTTCCTGAAGCTTTCTTT.

The chain recombines TRBV20-1 with TRBJ2-1; D is uncertain. The tail of the sequence fits TRBJ2-7 better, so the J call may be wrong. Germline V gives CDR1 DFQATT, CDR2 SNEGSKA (reference sequence). The CDR3 runs to 13 residues. The CDR3 here is CSARAWGYNEQYF. The CDR3 nucleotides read TGCAGTGCTAGGGCGTGGGGTTACAATGAGCAGTACTTC.

This chain joins TRBV7-8 and TRBJ1-6, with D tentatively TRBD1 (6 bases). The CDR3 sequence is 15 residues long. The V end was cut by 8 bases, the J end by 7 bases, with 18 bases between. CDR1 is SGHVS and CDR2 is FQNEAQ in the germline V gene. This chain's CDR3 is CASAVDRGTNSPLHF. CDR3 DNA sequence: TGTGCCAGCGCCGTGGATCGGGGGACAAATTCACCCCTCCACTTT.

The chain links TRBV7-9 to TRBJ1-1; 7 bases align to TRBD1. Per germline, CDR1 SEHNR and CDR2 FQNEAQ (reference sequence). The CDR3 is 14 amino acids. Germline trimming cut 5 bases from V and 6 bases from J; bases unmatched to any gene: 9. CDR3 DNA: TGTGCCAGCAGCCGACAGGGTGGTGACGCTGAAGCTTTCTTT. Protein sequence: CASSRQGGDAEAFF.

This chain connects TRBV5-1 to TRBJ2-1; possibly TRBD2 for D (6 bases). V lost 4 bases, J lost 8 bases, and 16 bases lay in between. CDR1 is SGHRS, CDR2 YFSETQ, per germline. This CDR3 region has 14 residues. Written as DNA, the CDR3 is TGCGCCAGCAGCACCCGGGACTCCGGATATGAGCAGTTCTTC. As protein: CASSTRDSGYEQFF.

This chain joins TRBV14 and TRBJ2-1; 10 nucleotides align to TRBD2. The junction had 11 bases not matched to a gene; V was cut back by 5 bases and J by 4 bases. This CDR3 is 17 amino acids long. Germline lookup yields CDR1 SGHDN and CDR2 FVKESK. In DNA form, the CDR3 reads TGTGCCAGCAGCGGACGTCCAGTACTAGCGGGGTACAATGAGCAGTTCTTC. Translated: CASSGRPVLAGYNEQFF.

This clonotype has just a few counts. V and J are TRBV20-1 and TRBJ2-7; 7 bases map to TRBD2. Germline V gene lookup returns CDR1 DFQATT and CDR2 SNEGSKA (reference sequence). The CDR3 loop spans 16 amino acids. With V trimmed by 1 base and J by 3 bases, 12 bases remained unmatched. The CDR3 DNA follows: TGCAGTGCTAGAGCCCTTACTAGCGACGGTTACTACGAGCAGTACTTC. Translated, it gives CSARALTSDGYYEQYF.

This sequence joins TRBV6-1 and TRBJ1-2, with a tentative D call TRBD1 (5 bases). The CDR3 has 14 residues. The V gene's germline CDR1 is MNHNS and CDR2 SASEGT. V lost 4 bases, J lost 0 bases, and 9 bases lay in between. Here the CDR3 DNA reads TGTGCCAGCAGTGCTAGACAGCCTAACTATGGCTACACCTTC. Its translation is CASSARQPNYGYTF.

The chain employs TRBV27 and TRBJ1-1; perhaps TRBD1 as D (6 bases). V lost 1 base and J lost 8, with 14 bases in between. The CDR3 loop spans 14 amino acids. Germline CDR1 reads MNHEY; CDR2 reads SMNVEV (reference sequence). The CDR3 sequence is CASSLFRDKREAFF. The CDR3 nucleotides are TGTGCCAGCAGTTTATTCCGGGACAAGCGAGAAGCTTTCTTT.

The V and J genes are TRBV28 and TRBJ1-5; tentatively, D is TRBD1 (5 bases). Trimming took 7 bases from V and 6 from J, leaving 19 bases between them. The CDR3 has 15 amino acids. Germline-derived CDR1 and CDR2 are MDHEN and SYDVKM. DNA for the CDR3: TGTGCCAGCACTCGGGTGGGGGGAACAGGTCAGCCCCAGCATTTT. It yields the protein CASTRVGGTGQPQHF.

This clonotype has a single count. This sequence joins TRBV6-6 and TRBJ1-1, with 8 bases identical to TRBD1. Germline V gene lookup returns CDR1 MNHNY and CDR2 SVGAGI (reference sequence). CDR3 length equals 14 residues. V gave up 8 bases and J gave up 10 bases; unmatched junction bases: 15. As DNA, the CDR3 is TGTGCCAGCTGGCAGGGGGCGCAAAGGATTGTAGCTTTCTTT. It encodes CASWQGAQRIVAFF.

This clonotype was seen more than once but under ten times. The chain combines TRBV14 with TRBJ2-1; D unclear. Trimming removed 0 bases at V and 9 bases at J, with 9 bases between. The CDR3 extends over 13 amino acids. The V gene's germline CDR1 is SGHDN and CDR2 FVKESK. The DNA for the CDR3 is TGTGCCAGCAGCCAAGATCTAGGACGTGAGCAGTTCTTC. It is translated as CASSQDLGREQFF. Using reference TRBV14 and TRBJ2-1 for the parts outside the CDR3, the full variable domain is EAGVTQFPSHSVIEKGQTVTLRCDPISGHDNLYWYRRVMGKEIKFLLHFVKESKQDESGMPNNRFLAERTGGTYSTLKVQPAELEDSGVYFCASSQDLGREQFFGPGTRLTVL.

In this sample, this clonotype turned up a few times. The CDR3 loop reads CASSPPGRLNYGYTF. The CDR3, as DNA: TGTGCCAGCAGTCCTCCGGGACGGCTCAACTATGGCTACACCTTC. V gene TRBV6-1 combines with J gene TRBJ1-2; possibly TRBD1 for D (5 bases). Trimming left V 5 bases short and J 2 bases short, with 15 bases between. Germline V CDR1 and CDR2: MNHNS, SASEGT. This CDR3 contains 15 residues.

V gene TRBV27 combines with J gene TRBJ2-5; 8 bases agree with TRBD1. The junction had 26 bases not matched to a gene; V was cut back by 6 bases and J by 11 bases. Germline V CDR1 and CDR2: MNHEY, SMNVEV (reference sequence). The length of the CDR3 is 18 residues. CDR3 sequence reads: CASRKRTGTLLGYNEQYF. The DNA for the CDR3 is TGTGCCAGCAGAAAAAGGACAGGGACCCTACTGGGATACAATGAGCAGTACTTC.

This clonotype was detected a few times. The chain joins TRBV12-3 or TRBV12-4 to TRBJ1-5, with unresolved D. The CDR3 covers 13 residues. The V and J ends lost 5 bases and 5 bases respectively, with 10 bases between them. The chain's CDR3 is CASSPPGYQPQHF. DNA of the CDR3: TGTGCCAGCAGTCCTCCGGGTTATCAGCCCCAGCATTTT.

J is TRBJ1-5 and V is TRBV12-3 or TRBV12-4; D call uncertain. Trimming took off 4 bases at V and 0 bases at J, with 4 bases between the two ends. The CDR3 loop spans 13 amino acids. The DNA for the CDR3 is TGTGCCAGCAGTTGGAGTAGCAATCAGCCCCAGCATTTT. The encoded protein is CASSWSSNQPQHF.

In this sample, this clonotype turned up a few times. The rearrangement uses TRBV6-6 and TRBJ2-7; D remains ambiguous. Germline CDR1 is MNHNY and CDR2 is SVGAGI (reference sequence). V shed 7 bases and J shed 0 bases, with 13 bases lying between them. The CDR3 contains 14 residues. CDR3 DNA: TGTGCCAGCAAGCTCGACACGACCTCCTACGAGCAGTACTTC. Residues: CASKLDTTSYEQYF.

The CDR3, as DNA: TGTGCCAGCAGCTTAGCGTGGGGCACAGGGGCCTATAATTCACCCCTCCACTTT. It specifies CASSLAWGTGAYNSPLHF. The rearrangement joins TRBV7-2 to TRBJ1-6; the match to TRBD1 covers 7 bases. V lost 0 bases to trimming and J lost 2 bases; unmatched junction nucleotides: 7. This CDR3 is 18 amino acids long. Germline CDR1 and CDR2: SGHTA and FQGNSA.

V usage is TRBV5-1 and J usage is TRBJ2-5; D is unresolved. The V end was cut by 6 bases, the J end by 0 bases, with 3 bases between. Germline V lookup: CDR1 SGHRS, CDR2 YFSETQ. The CDR3 totals 11 residues. CDR3 residues: CASNNQETQYF. The CDR3 bases are TGCGCCAGCAACAACCAAGAGACCCAGTACTTC.

The V gene is TRBV4-1, the J gene TRBJ1-4; no definite D call. CDR1 MGHRA and CDR2 YSYEKL come from the germline V gene. V dropped 5 bases and J dropped 6 bases, with 16 bases sitting between them. CDR3 length: 15 amino acids. CDR3 DNA sequence: TGCGCCAGCAGCAAACCTAAGGGCGGGGATGAAAAACTGTTTTTT. Its protein product is CASSKPKGGDEKLFF.

J is TRBJ2-5 and V is TRBV10-3; 7 nucleotides match TRBD1. The assigned J gene may be wrong: the sequence end matches TRBJ2-7 better. The CDR3 runs 13 residues. Germline CDR1 ENHRY, CDR2 SYGVKD. In nucleotides, the CDR3 is TGTGCCATCAGCCGGGACAGAGTTTCCGAGCAGTACTTC. Its protein is CAISRDRVSEQYF.

This sequence joins TRBV27 and TRBJ1-1; the D is unclear. CDR3 size: 14 residues. V lost 2 bases and J 0 bases, leaving 7 bases between the germline ends. CDR1 is MNHEY, CDR2 SMNVEV, per germline (reference sequence). This CDR3 is CASSLKSVNTEAFF. For the CDR3, the DNA is TGTGCCAGCAGTTTAAAGTCGGTGAACACTGAAGCTTTCTTT.

A note on this clonotype: A much larger clonotype is one base distant, so this may be a read error. The chain uses TRBV12-3 or TRBV12-4 and TRBJ1-2; 11 bases are shared with TRBD1. The CDR3 spans 17 residues. With V trimmed by 4 bases and J by 0 bases, 7 bases remained unmatched. CDR3 in DNA: TGTGCCAGCAGTTCCTGGACAGGGGGCGCGCCTAACTATGGCTACACCTTC. It yields the protein CASSSWTGGAPNYGYTF.

The chain links TRBV7-2 to TRBJ2-1; 8 nucleotides agree with TRBD2. The CDR3 extends over 16 amino acids. Looked up from germline, CDR1 is SGHTA and CDR2 is FQGNSA. The V segment lost 4 bases and the J segment 3 bases; nucleotides outside the gene matches: 8. DNA of the CDR3: TGTGCCAGCAGCTCTGGGCGGGGGGCCGGCTACAATGAGCAGTTCTTC. Translation: CASSSGRGAGYNEQFF.

Comment on this clonotype: A read error may produce the germline difference seen at one junction end. The chain has TRBV7-8 and TRBJ2-1; the match to TRBD2 covers 11 bases. This CDR3 comprises 15 residues. CDR1 and CDR2 (germline): SGHVS, FQNEAQ. The CDR3 loop reads CASSLVAGGPNGQFF. CDR3 DNA: TGTGCCAGCAGCTTAGTAGCGGGAGGGCCTAATGGGCAGTTCTTC.

The chain links TRBV11-2 to TRBJ2-3; TRBD2 is a possible D gene (5 bases). Deletions cut 5 bases from V and 6 bases from J, with 18 bases between. The CDR3 length is 15 residues. In germline, CDR1 is SGHAT, CDR2 FQNNGV. DNA for the CDR3: TGTGCCAGCAGCCGCGGGCGGAGGACCGAGGATACGCAGTATTTT. Translated: CASSRGRRTEDTQYF.

The chain links TRBV7-9 to TRBJ1-2; tentatively, D is TRBD1 (5 bases). This CDR3 spans 12 amino acids. Trimming left V 8 bases short and J 6 bases short, with 13 bases between. In germline, CDR1 is SEHNR, CDR2 FQNEAQ (reference sequence). This chain's CDR3 is CASPRGENGYTF. The CDR3 nucleotides are TGTGCCAGCCCACGGGGGGAAAATGGCTACACCTTC.

This clonotype was counted between two and nine times. The chain couples TRBV11-2 to TRBJ1-1, with D perhaps TRBD1 (5 bases). V lost 0 bases to trimming and J lost 1 base, with 9 bases between them. Germline loops: CDR1 SGHAT, CDR2 FQNNGV. The CDR3 extends over 15 amino acids. CDR3 nucleotide sequence: TGTGCCAGCAGCTTAGAGGGAGGGACGAACACTGAAGCTTTCTTT. Amino acids: CASSLEGGTNTEAFF.

The rearrangement uses TRBV2 and TRBJ1-5; a possible D gene is TRBD1 (5 bases). The CDR3 has 21 amino acids. Deletions cut 0 bases from V and 0 bases from J, with 24 bases between. Germline V gene lookup returns CDR1 SNHLY and CDR2 FYNNEI. The CDR3 loop reads CASSEAYNFGRDRYSNQPQHF. The CDR3 coding sequence is TGTGCCAGCAGTGAAGCGTATAATTTTGGTAGGGACCGTTATAGCAATCAGCCCCAGCATTTT.

To note about this clonotype: A much larger clonotype is one base distant, so this may be a read error. This sequence joins TRBV2 and TRBJ2-1, with unresolved D. Germline CDR1 SNHLY, CDR2 FYNNEI. The CDR3 runs 13 residues. The CDR3 loop is CAGSTGPDNEQFF. CDR3 in DNA: TGTGCCGGCAGCACTGGCCCCGACAATGAGCAGTTCTTC.